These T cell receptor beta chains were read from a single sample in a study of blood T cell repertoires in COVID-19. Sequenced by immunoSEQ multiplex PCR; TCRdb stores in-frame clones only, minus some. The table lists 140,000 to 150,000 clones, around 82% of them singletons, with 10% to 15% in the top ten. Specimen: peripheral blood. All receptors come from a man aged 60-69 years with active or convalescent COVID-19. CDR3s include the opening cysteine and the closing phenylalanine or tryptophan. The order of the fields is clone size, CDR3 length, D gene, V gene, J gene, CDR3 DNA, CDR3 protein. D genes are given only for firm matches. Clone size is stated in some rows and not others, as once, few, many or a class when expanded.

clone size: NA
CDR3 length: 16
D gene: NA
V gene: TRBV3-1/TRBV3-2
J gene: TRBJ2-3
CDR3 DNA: TGTGCCAGCAGTGGGCGCCGGCTTGCTAGCACAGATACGCAGTATTTT
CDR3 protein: CASSGRRLASTDTQYF

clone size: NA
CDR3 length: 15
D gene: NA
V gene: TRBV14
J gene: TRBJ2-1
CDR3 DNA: TGTGCCAGCAGTAGACACCTTAGCTCCTACAATGAGCAGTTCTTC
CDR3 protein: CASSRHLSSYNEQFF

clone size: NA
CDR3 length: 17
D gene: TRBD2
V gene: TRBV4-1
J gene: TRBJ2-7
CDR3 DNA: TGCGCCAGCAGCCAGATCCATTCTAGCGGGAGGTTGTACGAGCAGTACTTC
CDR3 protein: CASSQIHSSGRLYEQYF

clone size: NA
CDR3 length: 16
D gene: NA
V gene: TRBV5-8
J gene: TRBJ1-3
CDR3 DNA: TGTGCCAGCAGTTCCAGGGTTACCTACTCTGGAAACACCATATATTTT
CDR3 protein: CASSSRVTYSGNTIYF

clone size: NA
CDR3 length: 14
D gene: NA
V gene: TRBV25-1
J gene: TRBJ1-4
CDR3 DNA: TGTGCCAGCAGTGAACAGGGGATTAATGAAAAACTGTTTTTT
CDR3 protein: CASSEQGINEKLFF

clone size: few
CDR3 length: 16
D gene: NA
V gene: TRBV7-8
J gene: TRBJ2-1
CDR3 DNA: TGTGCCAGCAGCTTAGTCCGGCAGGTGGTCAACAATGAGCAGTTCTTC
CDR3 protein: CASSLVRQVVNNEQFF

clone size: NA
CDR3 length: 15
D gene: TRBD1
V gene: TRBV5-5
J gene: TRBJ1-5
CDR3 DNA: TGTGCCAGCAGCTTGGACTGGACAGGGGATCAGCCCCAGCATTTT
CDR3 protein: CASSLDWTGDQPQHF

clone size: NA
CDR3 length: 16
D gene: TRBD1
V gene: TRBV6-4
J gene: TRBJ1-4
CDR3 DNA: TGTGCCAGCAGTGAAGGGACAGGGGCCCTTAATGAAAAACTGTTTTTT
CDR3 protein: CASSEGTGALNEKLFF

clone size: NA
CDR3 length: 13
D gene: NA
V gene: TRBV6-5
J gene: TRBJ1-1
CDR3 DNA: TGTGCCAGCAGTCCCGGGAGGAACACTGAAGCTTTCTTT
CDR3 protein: CASSPGRNTEAFF

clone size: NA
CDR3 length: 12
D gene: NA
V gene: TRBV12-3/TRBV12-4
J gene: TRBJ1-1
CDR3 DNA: TGTGCCAGCAGTCGGAGTTACACTGAAGCTTTCTTT
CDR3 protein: CASSRSYTEAFF

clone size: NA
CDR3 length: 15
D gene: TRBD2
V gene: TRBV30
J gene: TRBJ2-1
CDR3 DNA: TGTGCCTGGAGTGATAGAGCGGGAGGGCATAATGAGCAGTTCTTC
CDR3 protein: CAWSDRAGGHNEQFF

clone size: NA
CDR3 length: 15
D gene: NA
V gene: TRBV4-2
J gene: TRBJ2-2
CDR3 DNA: TGTGCCAGCAGCCACCCCGGGACTTCTCCCGGGGAGCTGTTTTTT
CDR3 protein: CASSHPGTSPGELFF

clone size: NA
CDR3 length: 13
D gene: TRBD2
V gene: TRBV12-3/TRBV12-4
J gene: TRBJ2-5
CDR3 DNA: TGTGCCAGCAGTTATGGGGGGGAAGAGACCCAGTACTTC
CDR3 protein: CASSYGGEETQYF

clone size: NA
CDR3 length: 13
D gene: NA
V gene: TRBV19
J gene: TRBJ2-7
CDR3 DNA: TGTGCCAGTAGTATAGCCCTAGCACTCGAGCAGTACTTC
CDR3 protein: CASSIALALEQYF

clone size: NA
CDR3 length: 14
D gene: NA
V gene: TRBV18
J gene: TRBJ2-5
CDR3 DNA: TGTGCCAGCTCACCACCGTTTCGGTCGGAGACCCAGTACTTC
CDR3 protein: CASSPPFRSETQYF

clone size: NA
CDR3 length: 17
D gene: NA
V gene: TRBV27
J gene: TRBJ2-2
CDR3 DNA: TGTGCCAGCAGTCGACAAAGGGGCTCCTTAGGCACCGGGGAGCTGTTTTTT
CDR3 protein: CASSRQRGSLGTGELFF

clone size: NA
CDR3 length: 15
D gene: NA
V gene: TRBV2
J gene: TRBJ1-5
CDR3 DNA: TGTGCCAGCAGTGAACAATCGGTTAGCAATCAGCCCCAGCATTTT
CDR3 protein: CASSEQSVSNQPQHF

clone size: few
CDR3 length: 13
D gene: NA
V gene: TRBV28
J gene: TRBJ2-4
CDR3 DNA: TGTGCCAGCAGCCCCCTCACGGGAAACATTCAGTACTTC
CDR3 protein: CASSPLTGNIQYF

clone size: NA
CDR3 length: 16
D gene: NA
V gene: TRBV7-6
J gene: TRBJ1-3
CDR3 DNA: TGTGCCAGCAGCCCATCCATAGGGGAAACTGGAAACACCATATATTTT
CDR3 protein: CASSPSIGETGNTIYF

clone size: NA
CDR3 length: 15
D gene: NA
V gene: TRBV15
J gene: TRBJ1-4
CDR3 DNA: TGTGCCACCAGCCGTGGTGGGGGGGAAGAGGAAAAACTGTTTTTT
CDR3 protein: CATSRGGGEEEKLFF

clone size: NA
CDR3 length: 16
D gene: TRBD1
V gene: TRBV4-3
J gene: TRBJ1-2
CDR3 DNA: TGCGCCAGCAGCCTCTCCCGGGACAGGGGGGACTATGGCTACACCTTC
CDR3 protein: CASSLSRDRGDYGYTF

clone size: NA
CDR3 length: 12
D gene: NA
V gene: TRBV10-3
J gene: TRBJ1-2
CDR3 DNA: TGTGCCATCAGTGAGGGCCTCTATGGCTACACCTTC
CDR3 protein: CAISEGLYGYTF

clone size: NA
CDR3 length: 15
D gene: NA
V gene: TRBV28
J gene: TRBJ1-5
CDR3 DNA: TGTGCCAGCAGTTTACCTACAGGGATCGATCAGCCCCAGCATTTT
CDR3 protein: CASSLPTGIDQPQHF

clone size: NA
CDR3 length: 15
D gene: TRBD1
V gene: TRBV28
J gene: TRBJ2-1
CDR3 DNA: TGTGCCAGCAGTCCGTCAGGGGGCCGGTGGGATGAGCAGTTCTTC
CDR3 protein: CASSPSGGRWDEQFF

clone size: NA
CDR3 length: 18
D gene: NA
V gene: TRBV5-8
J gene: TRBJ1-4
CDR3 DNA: TGTGCCAGCAGCTTGGGGCGCGGAGGCGCCTCCGCCCGAGGAAAACTGTTTTTT
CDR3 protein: CASSLGRGGASARGKLFF

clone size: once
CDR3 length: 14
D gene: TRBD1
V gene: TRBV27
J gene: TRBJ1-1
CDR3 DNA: TGTGCCAGCAGTTATCCGGGACAGAAGGTTGAAGCTTTCTTT
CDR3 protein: CASSYPGQKVEAFF

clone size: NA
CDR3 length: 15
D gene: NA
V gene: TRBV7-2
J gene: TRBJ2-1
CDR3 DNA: TGTGCCAGCAGTTTAGAGGAGGGCTCATACAATGAGCAGTTCTTC
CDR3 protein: CASSLEEGSYNEQFF

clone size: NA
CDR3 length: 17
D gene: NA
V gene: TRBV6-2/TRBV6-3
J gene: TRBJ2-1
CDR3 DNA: TGTGCCAGCAGCCCTCTCGTTGGCGGGACTGGGTACAATGAGCAGTTCTTC
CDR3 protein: CASSPLVGGTGYNEQFF